This T cell receptor beta chain comes out of a study of neoadjuvant nivolumab and ipilimumab in lung cancer. Whole-study results and caveats: TCR receptors were sequenced in few samples. Resected-tumor TCR richness correlated positively with pretherapy blood richness. Compared with tumor-adjacent uninvolved lung, resected tumors showed greater richness and clonality. From pretherapy to surgery, tumor richness and clonality rose with dual therapy.

The V gene lost 5 bases and the J gene lost 4 bases, with 11 bases spanning the gap. The CDR3 runs to 13 residues. Looked up from germline, CDR1 is SGHVS and CDR2 is FQNEAQ. Generated by immunoSEQ multiplex PCR, the TCRdb table keeps only in-frame clones and is missing some. In the table there are roughly 8,600 clones, over 75% of which are singletons. To note about this clone: Its antigen remains unknown.

The sequenced sample was tumor tissue, obtained after neoadjuvant nivolumab, alone or with ipilimumab, at or shortly before surgery. This chain uses TRBV7-8 with TRBJ1-2, with D possibly being TRBD1 (5 bases). The receptor's source is an adult with non-small cell lung cancer. CDR3 region: CASSVREGYGYTF. The CDR3 nucleotides are TGTGCCAGCAGCGTCAGGGAAGGCTATGGCTACACCTTC.